The clone carrying this T cell receptor beta chain was picked up a small number of times. This CDR3 contains 12 residues. Germline V gene sequence: CDR1 LNHNV, CDR2 YYDKDF (reference sequence). V dropped 8 bases and J dropped 0 bases, with 8 bases sitting between them. The record originates from a study of T cell responses to AZD1222 COVID-19 vaccine. Here immunoSEQ multiplex PCR was the method, and the copy in TCRdb shows in-frame clones only, minus some. The sample carries approximately 75,000 clones, around nine tenths recorded once. The gene calls are TRBV15 and TRBJ2-7; TRBD1 is a possible D gene (6 bases). Sequencing was performed on peripheral blood, taken 28 days after the second AZD1222 dose. This clonotype originated in an adult who received the AZD1222 COVID-19 vaccine. CDR3 sequence reads: CATADSSYEQYF. In nucleotides, the CDR3 is TGTGCCACCGCGGACAGCTCCTACGAGCAGTACTTC.